The 30 T cell receptor beta chains below all came from one sample that was sequenced in a study of CD8+CD57+ T cells in acquired aplastic anemia. Whoever was chosen for sequencing had shown CD8+CD57+ cell expansion by flow cytometry. The template for TCR beta VDJ and CDR3 sequence profiling was genomic DNA. From the reads, TCRdb called clonotypes with MiXCR, one entry per CDR3 protein. The sample records a few hundred thousand distinct CDR3 sequences, 82% being singletons. Sequencing was carried out using sorted CD4+, CD8+, or CD8+CD57+ T cells (not recorded which) from PBMCs. The receptor source for this set is a human donor with aplastic anemia.

This clonotype occurred once. No DNA is shown, since the ends of the CDR3 on it are uncertain; the CDR3 is the one TCRdb lists. The V call is TRBV9, the J call TRBJ1-5. Germline CDR1 and CDR2: SGDLS and YYNGEE. Ends included, the CDR3 has 18 residues. The CDR3 loop reads CASGGAGNIQYFDQPQHF.

As for this clonotype: A junction end diverges from the germline sequence, so it may reflect a read error. The chain combines TRBV7-8 with TRBJ2-1; 9 bases match TRBD2. This CDR3 has 15 amino acids. Germline V CDR1 and CDR2: SGHVS, FQNEAQ. The CDR3 protein is CASSIAGETYTEQFF. The CDR3 DNA reads as TGTGCCAGCAGCATAGCGGGAGAAACCTATACTGAGCAGTTCTTC.

Remarks on this clonotype: The CDR3 does not close with the conserved phenylalanine or tryptophan, likely indicating a read error. The DNA is left out, because the CDR3 cannot be placed on it with certainty; the CDR3 is given as TCRdb lists it. This chain connects TRBV2 to TRBJ2-1. The CDR3 spans 14 amino acids, including both terminal residues. Germline V CDR1 and CDR2: SNHLY, FYNNEI. CDR3 protein: CASRVGYTITQQFG.

The chain carries TRBV7-2 and TRBJ2-1, with TRBD2 matching over 7 bases. The CDR3 runs to 16 residues. V shed 3 bases, J shed 8 bases, and the junction held 13 bases outside the gene matches. From germline, CDR1 is SGHTA and CDR2 FQGNSA. CDR3: CASSFPRSGETHEQFF. The CDR3 nucleotides read TGTGCCAGCAGCTTTCCAAGAAGCGGGGAGACCCATGAGCAGTTCTTC. Using reference TRBV7-2 and TRBJ2-1 for the parts outside the CDR3, the full variable domain is GAGVSQSPSNKVTEKGKDVELRCDPISGHTALYWYRQSLGQGLEFLIYFQGNSAPDKSGLPSDRFSAERTGGSVSTLTIQRTQQEDSAVYLCASSFPRSGETHEQFFGPGTRLTVL.

The chain is built from TRBV7-3 and TRBJ2-5; D perhaps matches TRBD1 (6 bases). V was cut by 5 bases and J by 5 bases, with 15 bases left in between. The CDR3 totals 14 residues. Germline V gene data show CDR1 as SGHTA and CDR2 as FQGTGA. The CDR3 here is CASSPQQGRETQYF. The CDR3 DNA follows: TGTGCCAGCAGCCCGCAACAGGGAAGGGAGACCCAGTACTTC.

Remarks on this clonotype: This CDR3 fails to terminate in the conserved phenylalanine or tryptophan, so it likely reflects a read error. It is unclear where the CDR3 begins or ends on the DNA, so no DNA is shown, and the CDR3 is as TCRdb lists it. V is TRBV9 and J is TRBJ2-3; the table assigns TRBD1, which was not confirmed against the DNA. The CDR3 is 13 residues long, ends included. Germline V gene lookup returns CDR1 SGDLS and CDR2 YYNGEE. This chain's CDR3 is CASSDRDRGMDYV.

CDR3 sequence reads: CASSLAGGNGPQEQFF. CDR3 nucleotide sequence: TGTGCCAGCAGCTTAGCGGGAGGAAACGGTCCGCAGGAGCAGTTCTTC. The chain couples TRBV7-8 to TRBJ2-1, with D possibly TRBD2 on 6 matching bases. Germline V gives CDR1 SGHVS, CDR2 FQNEAQ. Trimming left V 0 bases short and J 10 bases short, with 19 bases between. The CDR3 consists of 16 residues.

To note about this clonotype: Its ends do not fully match the called genes, so a read error is possible. The V and J genes are TRBV7-9 and TRBJ2-4; unclear D gene. Germline loops: CDR1 SEHNR, CDR2 FQNEAQ (reference sequence). The CDR3 sequence is 12 residues long. The CDR3 loop reads CASGFAGNVQYF. CDR3 nucleotides: TGTGCCAGCGGCTTTGCTGGGAACGTTCAGTACTTC.

This clonotype occurred once. The rearrangement joins TRBV20-1 to TRBJ2-7; D is undetermined. CDR3 length: 13 residues. Germline V lookup: CDR1 DFQATT, CDR2 SNEGSKA (reference sequence). Trimming removed 2 bases from V and 0 bases from J, with 8 bases in between. CDR3 sequence reads: CSARFPSSYEQYF. The CDR3 coding sequence is TGCAGTGCTAGATTCCCCTCCTCCTACGAGCAGTACTTC.

The V and J genes are TRBV11-3 and TRBJ2-5; 9 bases fit TRBD1. The V gene's germline CDR1 is SGHNT and CDR2 YENEEA. J gave up 4 bases and V 0 bases, and 3 bases lay outside the gene matches. The CDR3 is made up of 15 amino acids. The CDR3 reads CASSLDRTGAETQYF. CDR3 DNA: TGTGCCAGCAGCTTAGATCGGACAGGGGCAGAGACCCAGTACTTC.

As for this clonotype: Mismatch with germline at one junction end may stem from a read error. J is TRBJ1-1 and V is TRBV4-3, with D possibly matching TRBD1 (5 bases). The CDR3 length is 14 residues. Germline V CDR1 and CDR2: LGHNA, YSLEER. The CDR3 loop is CASSQVSGVTEALF. The CDR3 nucleotides read TGCGCCAGCAGCCAAGTATCGGGGGTCACCGAAGCTCTCTTT.

As for this clonotype: The limits of the CDR3 on the DNA are not certain, so only TCRdb's listed CDR3 is given. The CDR3 loop is CASSSTTGSEAFFVLTF. The chain joins TRBV7-6 to TRBJ2-6; the D call in the table, TRBD1, was not verified against the DNA. Germline CDR1 reads SGHVS; CDR2 reads FNYEAQ. The CDR3 is 17 amino acids in total, end residues counted.

The chain links TRBV7-8 to TRBJ2-7; D might be TRBD2 (6 bases). The CDR3 totals 18 residues. From germline, CDR1 is SGHVS and CDR2 FQNEAQ. The germline V and J ends were trimmed by 0 bases and 4 bases, with 22 bases remaining between them. CDR3 in amino acids: CASSLAGGPETQYYEQYV. CDR3 bases: TGTGCCAGCAGCTTAGCGGGAGGTCCGGAAACGCAGTATTACGAGCAGTACGTC.

The V and J genes are TRBV11-3 and TRBJ2-1; TRBD2 matches at 7 bases. The CDR3 contains 22 residues. V trimming: 2 bases; J trimming: 0 bases; junction bases outside the gene matches: 22. Germline V CDR1 and CDR2: SGHNT, YENEEA. The DNA for the CDR3 is TGTGCCAGCAGCTTATATCTCACAGGCGTTGAGCTAGCGGCACCCTCCTACAATGAGCAGTTCTTC. Translation gives CASSLYLTGVELAAPSYNEQFF.

The chain couples TRBV9 to TRBJ1-6; possibly TRBD1 for D (5 bases). The ends were cut back, 5 bases at V and 14 bases at J, with 23 bases in the middle. CDR3 length: 15 amino acids. The germline V gene encodes CDR1 SGDLS and CDR2 YYNGEE. The CDR3 reads CASRLFGAIGYSLHF. For the CDR3, the DNA is TGTGCCAGCAGATTGTTCGGGGCAATAGGTTACTCCCTCCACTTT.

Comments on this clonotype: A read error may produce the germline difference seen at one junction end. This chain links TRBV2 with TRBJ2-3; D assignment may be TRBD1 or TRBD2 (6 bases each). Germline V gene sequence: CDR1 SNHLY, CDR2 FYNNEI. The CDR3 is 14 amino acids. The CDR3 is CASGFGGTDKQQFF. DNA for the CDR3: TGTGCCAGCGGCTTCGGGGGCACAGACAAGCAGCAGTTTTTT.

About this clonotype: Germline and junction disagree at one end, which may indicate a read error. The rearrangement uses TRBV7-8 and TRBJ2-1; 8 nucleotides agree with TRBD2. Germline V gene lookup returns CDR1 SGHVS and CDR2 FQNEAQ. CDR3 size: 16 residues. The CDR3 here is CAGSFHPDGGADAQFF. The DNA for the CDR3 is TGTGCCGGCAGCTTTCATCCAGACGGGGGGGCCGATGCCCAGTTCTTC. The whole variable domain, remainder taken from reference TRBV7-8 and TRBJ2-1, is GAGVSQSPRYKVAKRGQDVALRCDPISGHVSLFWYQQALGQGPEFLTYFQNEAQLDKSGLPSDRFFAERPEGSVSTLKIQRTQQEDSAVYLCAGSFHPDGGADAQFFGPGTRLTVL.

This clonotype was found a few times. V is TRBV11-3 and J is TRBJ1-6, with no clear D. This CDR3 region has 15 residues. Per the germline V gene, CDR1 is SGHNT and CDR2 is YENEEA. V shed 2 bases and J shed 0 bases, with 5 bases lying between them. The CDR3 DNA is TGTGCCAGCAGCTTACGGAGCTCCTATAATTCACCCCTCCACTTT. Protein sequence: CASSLRSSYNSPLHF. The full variable domain, its missing parts supplied by reference TRBV11-3 and TRBJ1-6, is EAGVVQSPRYKIIEKKQPVAFWCNPISGHNTLYWYLQNLGQGPELLIRYENEEAVDDSQLPKDRFSAERLKGVDSTLKIQPAELGDSAVYLCASSLRSSYNSPLHFGNGTRLTVT.

About this clonotype itself: Likely a read error: the CDR3 ends without its conserved phenylalanine or tryptophan. The chain links TRBV7-9 to TRBJ2-3; TRBD2 aligns across 8 bases. The length of the CDR3 is 13 residues. Germline lookup yields CDR1 SEHNR and CDR2 FQNEAQ (reference sequence). Germline trimming cut 4 bases from V and 11 bases from J; bases unmatched to any gene: 8. CDR3 in amino acids: CASSYGRSGGQYD. The CDR3 DNA is TGTGCCAGCAGCTACGGGAGAAGCGGGGGGCAGTATGAT.

The genes are TRBV7-8 and TRBJ2-7, with D tentatively TRBD2 (6 bases). The germline V and J ends were trimmed by 3 bases and 1 base, with 22 bases remaining between them. The CDR3 loop spans 18 amino acids. Germline V lookup: CDR1 SGHVS, CDR2 FQNEAQ. CDR3 sequence (DNA): TGTGCCAGCAGCTTTCCGGCACACGGGGGAGCCGTTTCCTACGAGCAGTACGTC. Translating it yields CASSFPAHGGAVSYEQYV.

The J gene is TRBJ1-4, the V gene TRBV6-1; D may be TRBD1 (5 bases). The V and J ends lost 8 bases and 7 bases respectively, with 14 bases between them. Germline CDR1 MNHNS, CDR2 SASEGT. The CDR3 runs to 13 residues. The CDR3 protein is CASGGSVGEKLFF. DNA for the CDR3: TGTGCCAGCGGGGGGTCCGTGGGTGAAAAACTGTTTTTT.

Points on this clonotype: One end of the junction is discordant with germline, which a read error may explain. V and J are TRBV15 and TRBJ2-5; D is possibly TRBD2 (5 bases). The CDR3 consists of 14 residues. Germline V gives CDR1 LNHNV, CDR2 YYDKDF (reference sequence). CDR3 sequence reads: CASSRGRGHETQYF. In nucleotides, the CDR3 is TGTGCCAGCAGCAGAGGCAGAGGGCACGAGACCCAGTACTTT.

A word on this clonotype: Because the CDR3 is missing its conserved closing phenylalanine or tryptophan, this is likely a read error. The limits of the CDR3 on the DNA are not certain, so only TCRdb's listed CDR3 is given. The V gene is TRBV7-8, the J gene TRBJ2-5; TRBD1, as called in the table, went unchecked against the DNA. The germline V gene has CDR1 SGHVS and CDR2 FQNEAQ. From its first to its last residue, the CDR3 has 13 amino acids. CDR3 sequence reads: CASSLQWGPDTQY.

The count of this clonotype is one. No conserved phenylalanine or tryptophan ends this CDR3, so it is likely a read error. The limits of the CDR3 on the DNA are not certain, so only TCRdb's listed CDR3 is given. Here the CDR3 reads CASSIVADMGPQQFC. The chain uses TRBV19 and TRBJ2-1; TRBD1, as called in the table, went unchecked against the DNA. The CDR3 is 15 amino acids in total, end residues counted. From germline, CDR1 is LNHDA and CDR2 SQIVND (reference sequence).

The chain links TRBV11-3 to TRBJ2-7; D is unresolved. CDR3 length equals 14 residues. CDR1 is SGHNT and CDR2 is YENEEA in the germline V gene. The DNA for the CDR3 is TGTACCACCAGCATAGATCTGCAAATCTACGAGCAGTACTTC. Its protein product is CTTSIDLQIYEQYF.

V gene TRBV7-8 combines with J gene TRBJ1-1; D unclear. The CDR3 is made up of 15 amino acids. Looked up from germline, CDR1 is SGHVS and CDR2 is FQNEAQ. The V gene lost 1 base and the J gene lost 9 bases, with 18 bases spanning the gap. The CDR3 DNA reads as TGTGCCAGCAGCTTAGAGGGAAGAGGCGATACGCAAGCTTTCTTT. It codes for CASSLEGRGDTQAFF.

The sample holds a few counts of this clonotype. V and J are TRBV2 and TRBJ2-3; 10 bases are a match to TRBD1. Per germline, CDR1 SNHLY and CDR2 FYNNEI. The CDR3 is 15 residues long. J lost 2 bases, V lost 8 bases, and 7 bases had no gene match. CDR3: CASPGTGDHTDTQYF. The CDR3 DNA reads TGTGCCAGCCCCGGGACAGGGGATCACACAGATACGCAGTATTTT.

This chain links TRBV7-2 with TRBJ1-2; D perhaps matches TRBD1 (5 bases). This CDR3 spans 15 amino acids. Germline V gives CDR1 SGHTA, CDR2 FQGNSA. Trimming cost V 5 bases and J 14 bases, with 27 bases left between them. The CDR3 reads CASSLRGGGYTFCTF. DNA of the CDR3: TGTGCCAGCAGCCTAAGGGGCGGAGGCTACACTTTCTGTACCTTC.

This clonotype has a count of ten or more. The chain has TRBV20-1 and TRBJ1-1, with D unresolved. Germline V lookup: CDR1 DFQATT, CDR2 SNEGSKA (reference sequence). V lost 2 bases and J lost 3, with 7 bases in between. The CDR3 runs to 12 residues. CDR3 protein: CSARKGDTEAFF. The CDR3 coding sequence is TGCAGTGCTAGAAAGGGAGACACTGAAGCTTTCTTT.

The chain recombines TRBV11-2 with TRBJ2-2; the match to TRBD2 covers 7 bases. Germline trimming cut 3 bases from V and 7 bases from J; bases unmatched to any gene: 2. Germline-derived CDR1 and CDR2 are SGHAT and FQNNGV. This CDR3 has 13 amino acids. The CDR3 bases are TGTGCCAGCAGCTTCGGCGGGGGCGGGGAGCTGTTTTTT. This codes for CASSFGGGGELFF.